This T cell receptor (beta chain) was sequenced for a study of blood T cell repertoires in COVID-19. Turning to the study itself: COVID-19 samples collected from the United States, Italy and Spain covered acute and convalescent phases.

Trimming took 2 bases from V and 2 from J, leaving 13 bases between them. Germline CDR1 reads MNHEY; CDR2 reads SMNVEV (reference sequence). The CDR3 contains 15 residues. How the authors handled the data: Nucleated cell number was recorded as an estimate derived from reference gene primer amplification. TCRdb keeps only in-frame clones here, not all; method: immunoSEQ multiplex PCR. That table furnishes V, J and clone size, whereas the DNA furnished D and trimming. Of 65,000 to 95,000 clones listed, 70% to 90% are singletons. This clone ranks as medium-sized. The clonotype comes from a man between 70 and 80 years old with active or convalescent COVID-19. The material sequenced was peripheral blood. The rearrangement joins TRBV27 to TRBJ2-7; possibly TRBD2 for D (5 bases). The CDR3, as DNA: TGTGCCAGCAGTTTAAACGGGGTGGTACCCTACGAGCAGTACTTC. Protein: CASSLNGVVPYEQYF.